This T cell receptor beta chain was documented in a study of blood T cell repertoires in COVID-19. Study in general: Spain, Italy and the United States supplied samples that represented acute and convalescent COVID-19. Nucleic acid was either cDNA or gDNA, and it came from T cells, B-cell-depleted T cells, or PBMCs.

Those enrolled in Seattle joined during active infection and were followed longitudinally afterward. This CDR3 has 13 residues. V trimming: 4 bases; J trimming: 7 bases; junction bases outside the gene matches: 3. Germline assignment: CDR1 SGHAT and CDR2 FQNNGV. Authors' data handling: Reference gene primer amplification gave estimated nucleated cell counts. TCRdb's table, derived via immunoSEQ multiplex PCR, lists solely in-frame clones and lacks some. V, J and clone size are those of that table, while D and trimming were read from the DNA. The sample gives approximately 390,000 clones, approximately 87% of which show up once; under 3% is in the top ten.

The sequence was collected from an older woman with COVID-19, enrolled during active disease. The J gene is TRBJ2-1, the V gene TRBV11-2; 8 bases match TRBD2. Input material: peripheral blood. CDR3 in DNA: TGTGCCAGCAGCTCTGGACTAGCTAATGAGCAGTTCTTC. Translation: CASSSGLANEQFF.